This paragraph reports one T cell receptor (beta chain). The germline V gene has CDR1 SGHRS and CDR2 YFSETQ. The CDR3 runs to 14 residues. These data originate in a study of monozygotic twins with inflammatory bowel disease. Template switching appended UMIs that held a 6-nucleotide sample barcode. Reprocessing the 5' RACE reads, TCRdb reports a single entry for every CDR3 protein and omits DNA. This repertoire includes 350,000 to 550,000 distinct CDR3 sequences. This sequence originates from a human donor with ulcerative colitis or Crohn's disease, or a healthy co-twin of an affected twin (not recorded which). Material: blood. The chain has TRBV5-1 and TRBJ1-2; absent DNA, TCRdb's TRBD1 call cannot be checked. CDR3 loop: CASSSQQADYGYTF.